A single sample gave rise to the 22 T cell receptor beta chains below, sequenced in a study of blood T cell repertoires in COVID-19. The table came from immunoSEQ multiplex PCR; TCRdb's copy has only in-frame clones and leaves some out. This table has over 140,000 clones, over 60% appearing once. The sequenced material came from PBMCs or T cells enriched from blood (not recorded which). These receptors came from a woman between 45 and 65 years old who had recovered from COVID-19.

V gene TRBV3-1 (or the pseudogene TRBV3-2) combines with J gene TRBJ2-2; D is ambiguous. Germline V gene sequence: CDR1 LGHDT, CDR2 YNNKEL (reference sequence). The CDR3 is 12 residues long. V lost 5 bases to trimming and J lost 5 bases, with 6 bases between them. The CDR3 here is CASSITTGELFF. For the CDR3, the DNA is TGTGCCAGCAGCATAACAACCGGGGAGCTGTTTTTT.

Written as DNA, the CDR3 is TGTGCCAGTAACCTCGGGACACCGAACACCGGGGAGCTGTTTTTT. Amino acid sequence: CASNLGTPNTGELFF. The gene calls are TRBV6-5 and TRBJ2-2; maybe TRBD1 (6 bases). The CDR3 spans 15 residues. V was pared by 9 bases and J by 0 bases, with 14 bases between. From germline, CDR1 is MNHEY and CDR2 SVGAGI.

The chain uses TRBV7-9 and TRBJ1-2; 7 bases map to TRBD1. From germline, CDR1 is SEHNR and CDR2 FQNEAQ (reference sequence). CDR3 length: 13 amino acids. The ends lost 3 bases at V and 3 bases at J; junction bases unmatched: 1. The CDR3 reads CASSLGTDYGYTF. In DNA, the CDR3 is TGTGCCAGCAGCTTGGGGACAGACTATGGCTACACCTTC.

The genes are TRBV12-5 and TRBJ2-2, with 12 bases fitting TRBD1. This CDR3 is built from 18 residues. Per germline, CDR1 LGHNT and CDR2 FRNRAP. V shed 6 bases and J 0 bases; nucleotides not matched to a gene: 8. CDR3 DNA: TGTGCTAGTGGCGCCGGGACAGGGGGCCTCGCGAACACCGGGGAGCTGTTTTTT. Amino acids: CASGAGTGGLANTGELFF. Using reference TRBV12-5 and TRBJ2-2 for the parts outside the CDR3, the full variable domain is DARVTQTPRHKVTEMGQEVTMRCQPILGHNTVFWYRQTMMQGLELLAYFRNRAPLDDSGMPKDRFSAEMPDATLATLKIQPSEPRDSAVYFCASGAGTGGLANTGELFFGEGSRLTVL.

This clone has ten or more counts. The chain joins TRBV27 to TRBJ1-3; 10 nucleotides line up with TRBD1. The length of the CDR3 is 16 residues. V shed 5 bases, J shed 0 bases, and the junction held 4 bases outside the gene matches. The germline V gene has CDR1 MNHEY and CDR2 SMNVEV (reference sequence). CDR3 in DNA: TGTGCCAGCAGTGCCGGGACAGGGGTCTCTGGAAACACCATATATTTT. Its protein is CASSAGTGVSGNTIYF.

The gene calls are TRBV6-6 and TRBJ2-5, with 10 bases fitting TRBD1. Germline loops: CDR1 MNHNY, CDR2 SVGAGI (reference sequence). The V and J ends lost 6 bases and 4 bases, in that order; junction bases with no gene match: 8. The CDR3 has 15 amino acids. CDR3: CASSRRQGAGETQYF. In DNA form, the CDR3 reads TGTGCCAGCAGCCGGCGACAGGGGGCCGGAGAGACCCAGTACTTC.

The CDR3 sequence is CASSLTSGRSETQYF. Written as DNA, the CDR3 is TGTGCCAGCAGCTTGACTAGCGGGAGGAGTGAGACCCAGTACTTC. This rearrangement joins TRBV7-8 to TRBJ2-5, with 13 bases aligning to TRBD2. Germline assignment: CDR1 SGHVS and CDR2 FQNEAQ. The CDR3 is 15 residues long. V dropped 3 bases and J dropped 5; count of bases not matched to a gene: 3.

V and J are TRBV28 and TRBJ2-6; D perhaps matches TRBD1 (5 bases). Germline V CDR1 and CDR2: MDHEN, SYDVKM. The CDR3 consists of 17 residues. Trimming removed 6 bases from V and 0 bases from J, with 15 bases in between. The CDR3 DNA sequence: TGTGCCAGCAGGCCAGGACACCAAAGCTCTGGGGCCAACGTCCTGACTTTC. It is translated as CASRPGHQSSGANVLTF. Full variable domain (remainder filled in from reference TRBV28 and TRBJ2-6): DVKVTQSSRYLVKRTGEKVFLECVQDMDHENMFWYRQDPGLGLRLIYFSYDVKMKEKGDIPEGYSVSREKKERFSLILESASTNQTSMYLCASRPGHQSSGANVLTFGAGSRLTVL.

The chain couples TRBV9 to TRBJ2-5; a possible D gene is TRBD2 (6 bases). The V end was cut by 3 bases, the J end by 5 bases, with 11 bases between. The V gene's germline CDR1 is SGDLS and CDR2 YYNGEE. There are 13 residues in the CDR3. CDR3 nucleotides: TGTGCCAGCAGCGGGGGGGTGTACGAGACCCAGTACTTC. Protein product: CASSGGVYETQYF.

The rearrangement links TRBV27 to TRBJ2-3; D may be TRBD1 (6 bases). The germline V gene encodes CDR1 MNHEY and CDR2 SMNVEV (reference sequence). The V gene lost 6 bases and the J gene lost 11 bases, with 18 bases spanning the gap. The CDR3 is made up of 13 amino acids. In DNA, the CDR3 is TGTGCCAGCAGCCTGACAGGTCGTGAAGGGCAGTATTTT. Translation gives CASSLTGREGQYF.

The gene calls are TRBV2 and TRBJ1-1, with 8 bases that match TRBD1. The length of the CDR3 is 13 residues. Germline CDR1 and CDR2: SNHLY and FYNNEI. Unmatched junction bases numbered 11, after V lost 6 bases and J lost 11 bases. DNA for the CDR3: TGTGCCAGCAGCAGGGGGCGGCAGGTCGGGGCTTTCTTT. Protein: CASSRGRQVGAFF.

The rearrangement joins TRBV28 to TRBJ2-7, with TRBD2 matching over 14 bases. Per germline, CDR1 MDHEN and CDR2 SYDVKM. Germline trimming cut 4 bases from V and 5 bases from J; bases unmatched to any gene: 10. The length of the CDR3 is 17 residues. The CDR3: CASSSGGLAGAPDEQYF. The CDR3 nucleotides read TGTGCCAGCAGTTCCGGGGGACTAGCGGGAGCCCCTGACGAGCAGTACTTC.

Notes on this clone: An end of the junction differs from the germline gene, which may be a read error. This chain links TRBV10-3 with TRBJ2-1, with 10 bases identical to TRBD2. This CDR3 has 16 amino acids. CDR1 ENHRY and CDR2 SYGVKD come from the germline V gene. The CDR3 here is CATSSRPSGSVNEQFF. Written as DNA, the CDR3 is TGTGCCACCAGTTCCAGGCCTAGCGGGAGTGTTAATGAGCAGTTCTTC.

This chain links TRBV28 with TRBJ1-2; the D gene is possibly TRBD1 (6 bases). Per the germline V gene, CDR1 is MDHEN and CDR2 is SYDVKM. V lost 3 bases, J lost 8 bases, and 13 bases lay in between. The CDR3 is 13 residues long. The CDR3 reads CASSFQGRVGYTF. In DNA form, the CDR3 reads TGTGCCAGCAGTTTCCAGGGGCGAGTGGGCTACACCTTC.

This clone was recorded a few times. The CDR3 here is CASSEWASSYNEQFF. In DNA, the CDR3 is TGTGCCAGCAGTGAATGGGCAAGCTCCTACAATGAGCAGTTCTTC. The V gene is TRBV25-1, the J gene TRBJ2-1; D is unresolved. This CDR3 has 15 residues. Germline V gives CDR1 MGHDK, CDR2 SYGVNS. V was trimmed by 1 base and J by 0 bases, leaving 7 bases between them.

This chain connects TRBV24-1 to TRBJ2-3; 7 bases agree with TRBD1. Germline CDR1 and CDR2: KGHDR and SFDVKD. The CDR3 contains 15 residues. With V trimmed by 4 bases and J by 2 bases, 5 bases remained unmatched. This chain's CDR3 is CATSDPTGNTDTQYF. Written as DNA, the CDR3 is TGTGCCACCAGTGACCCGACAGGGAACACAGATACGCAGTATTTT.

This clone was seen once. The J gene is TRBJ2-7, the V gene TRBV11-3; 10 nucleotides align to TRBD2. V was clipped by 2 bases and J by 7 bases; unmatched bases: 5. The CDR3 totals 14 residues. Germline-derived CDR1 and CDR2 are SGHNT and YENEEA. The CDR3 region has the DNA TGTGCCAGCAGCTTAACACTAGCGGGGAGGGAGCAGTACTTC. As protein: CASSLTLAGREQYF.

This clone has at least ten counts. J is TRBJ2-5 and V is TRBV25-1, with 7 bases matching TRBD2. After removal of 1 base from V and 4 bases from J, the junction contained 3 bases not matched to a gene. The CDR3 sequence is 14 residues long. Germline CDR1 and CDR2: MGHDK and SYGVNS. The CDR3 is CASSEWGGGETQYF. The CDR3 DNA reads TGTGCCAGCAGTGAATGGGGCGGGGGAGAGACCCAGTACTTC.

The table lists this clone with a count of one. V usage is TRBV5-1 and J usage is TRBJ1-4; 9 bases align to TRBD1. Trimming removed 0 bases from V and 7 bases from J; junction bases left unmatched: 4. CDR3 length equals 15 residues. Per the germline V gene, CDR1 is SGHRS and CDR2 is YFSETQ. This CDR3 reads CASSLGTGAGEKLFF. The DNA for the CDR3 is TGCGCCAGCAGCTTGGGGACAGGGGCGGGTGAAAAACTGTTTTTT.

This clone is medium-sized within its sample. This chain links TRBV27 with TRBJ2-7, with D perhaps TRBD2 (6 bases). CDR1 is MNHEY, CDR2 SMNVEV, per germline (reference sequence). The CDR3 length is 14 residues. V lost 8 bases, J lost 6 bases, and 20 bases lay in between. CDR3 region: CASSPSGEIGEQYF. For the CDR3, the DNA is TGTGCCAGCTCCCCTTCGGGGGAGATTGGCGAGCAGTACTTC.

J is TRBJ1-3 and V is TRBV5-1; D is perhaps TRBD1 (5 bases). The CDR3 extends over 15 amino acids. Trimming took 4 bases from V and 4 from J, leaving 15 bases between them. CDR1 and CDR2 (germline): SGHRS, YFSETQ. The CDR3 nucleotides read TGCGCCAGCAGCCCCTTTCAGGGAGGAGGAAACACCATATATTTT. Translating it yields CASSPFQGGGNTIYF.

CDR3 bases: TGTGCCAGCAGTGAACACGGGGGGCCGAACACCGGGGAGCTGTTTTTT. Translating gives CASSEHGGPNTGELFF. This chain joins TRBV2 and TRBJ2-2; possibly TRBD2 for D (7 bases). The CDR3 is 16 amino acids. The germline CDR1 and CDR2 sequences are SNHLY and FYNNEI. V lost 2 bases, J lost 0 bases, and 10 bases lay in between. Together with reference TRBV2 and TRBJ2-2, the CDR3 gives the full variable domain: EPEVTQTPSHQVTQMGQEVILRCVPISNHLYFYWYRQILGQKVEFLVSFYNNEISEKSEIFDDQFSVERPDGSNFTLKIRSTKLEDSAMYFCASSEHGGPNTGELFFGEGSRLTVL.